These T cell receptor beta chains were read from a single sample in a study of blood T cell repertoires in COVID-19. The assay was immunoSEQ multiplex PCR, and TCRdb's table has in-frame clones only and misses some. The sample lists 150,000 or so clones; roughly 86% were seen once. Source material: peripheral blood. The receptors originated from a woman in her seventies with COVID-19, enrolled during active disease. The CDR3 runs from the conserved cysteine through the conserved F or W. The order of the fields is V gene, D gene, J gene, CDR3 protein. The D gene is left open where the match is weak.

TRBV10-3	-	TRBJ2-3	CAISESPSGGSQDTQYF
TRBV2	-	TRBJ2-5	CASSSTGGRVGETQYF
TRBV29-1	-	TRBJ1-3	CSVTIGDSGNTIYF
TRBV28	TRBD1	TRBJ1-6	CASSFRDRDNSPLHF
TRBV30	-	TRBJ2-1	CAWEGTSYNEQFF
TRBV7-2	-	TRBJ2-1	CASSWVTVDNEQFF
TRBV5-6	-	TRBJ2-7	CASSGRVTYEQYF
TRBV6-5	-	TRBJ1-1	CASRHRDLTEAFF
TRBV7-3	-	TRBJ1-3	CASSLGGSSGNTIYF
TRBV3-1/TRBV3-2	-	TRBJ2-1	CASSRTANEQFF
TRBV3-1/TRBV3-2	TRBD1	TRBJ2-7	CASSPRDRASYEQYF
TRBV9	TRBD2	TRBJ2-1	CASSAYLRTSGRSPNEQFF
TRBV9	-	TRBJ1-1	CASSPHLDSYTEAFF
TRBV5-1	TRBD2	TRBJ2-1	CASSAGTSGTNYNEQFF
TRBV5-6	TRBD2	TRBJ2-3	CASSARRGGGSTDTQYF
TRBV27	-	TRBJ2-1	CASATSLQDYNEQFF
TRBV27	-	TRBJ2-3	CASSLGQHGDTQYF
TRBV27	TRBD1	TRBJ1-2	CASSLVLGQGHGYTF
TRBV14	TRBD1	TRBJ1-2	CASSFRTGAVYGYTF
TRBV6-5	-	TRBJ2-7	CASSFDREAYEQYF
TRBV3-1/TRBV3-2	-	TRBJ1-1	CASSTRGGRGAFF
TRBV28	-	TRBJ1-6	CASSSIAEAGNSPLHF
TRBV3-1/TRBV3-2	-	TRBJ1-6	CASRPWESYNSPLHF
TRBV2	-	TRBJ2-2	CATKGGAPGGELFF
TRBV30	-	TRBJ1-1	CAWWGYGGKAFF
TRBV19	-	TRBJ2-1	CASSIISGLSSYNEQFF
TRBV18	TRBD1	TRBJ1-6	CASSPPNRGNSPLHF
TRBV11-2	-	TRBJ1-6	CASSPTSNSPLHF
TRBV19	TRBD1	TRBJ1-2	CASSSGTGRHYGYTF
TRBV10-2	-	TRBJ1-2	CASSEQGIRYGYTF
TRBV23-1	TRBD1	TRBJ1-1	CASSQGRGQVSEAFF
TRBV12-3/TRBV12-4	-	TRBJ1-2	CASSVSLYGYTF
TRBV5-4	-	TRBJ2-1	CASSPWVAGVNEQFF
TRBV5-3	TRBD1	TRBJ2-4	CARSLERDRGYQYF
TRBV28	TRBD1	TRBJ1-2	CASSSRTGRVYGYTF
TRBV5-6	TRBD1	TRBJ1-5	CASSLGQGAFGNQPQHF
TRBV27	-	TRBJ1-1	CASSFLIGGAGRNTEAFF
TRBV5-1	-	TRBJ2-5	CASSLFALDNQETQYF
TRBV5-4	-	TRBJ2-7	CASSLRTAGFSYEQYF
TRBV30	-	TRBJ1-1	CAFGPRGAFF
TRBV3-1/TRBV3-2	-	TRBJ2-5	CASSQLGETQYF
TRBV18	-	TRBJ2-5	CASSPEEETQYF
TRBV28	-	TRBJ1-1	CASSLPDSMNTEAFF
TRBV28	TRBD1	TRBJ1-2	CASSPPGQTYGYTF
TRBV7-9	TRBD1	TRBJ2-1	CASSLRQGGEQFF
TRBV30	TRBD2	TRBJ2-1	CAWSATSGGGSSYNEQFF
TRBV30	-	TRBJ1-4	CAWRAGLNEKLFF
TRBV7-9	TRBD2	TRBJ2-7	CASSTWTSGSSYEQYF
TRBV28	-	TRBJ1-6	CATRGFPYNSPLHF
TRBV2	-	TRBJ2-2	CASRQGEDTGELFF
TRBV21-1	-	TRBJ1-5	CASSRAGQGRRMGQPQHF
TRBV5-1	TRBD2	TRBJ2-3	CASRVSGGPETQYF
TRBV5-1	-	TRBJ2-1	CASSLPSNEQFF
TRBV3-1/TRBV3-2	TRBD1	TRBJ1-3	CASSPQGGGGPGNTIYF
TRBV5-4	-	TRBJ1-5	CASSFGGTRSNQPQHF
TRBV18	-	TRBJ1-5	CASSPGGEQPQHF
TRBV27	-	TRBJ2-3	CASSLAMNLATDTQYF
TRBV28	TRBD1	TRBJ2-7	CASSFQDRGEQYF